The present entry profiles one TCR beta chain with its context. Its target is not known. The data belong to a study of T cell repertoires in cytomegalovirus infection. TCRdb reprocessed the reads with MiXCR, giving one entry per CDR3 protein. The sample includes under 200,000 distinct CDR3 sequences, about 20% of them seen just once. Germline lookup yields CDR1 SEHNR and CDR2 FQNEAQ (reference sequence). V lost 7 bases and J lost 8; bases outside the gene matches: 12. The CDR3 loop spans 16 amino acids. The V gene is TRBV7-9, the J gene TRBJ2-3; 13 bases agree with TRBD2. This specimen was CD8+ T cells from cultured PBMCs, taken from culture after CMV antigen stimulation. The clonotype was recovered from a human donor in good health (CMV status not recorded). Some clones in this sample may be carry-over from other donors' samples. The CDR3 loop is CASNSGTSGAHGTQYF. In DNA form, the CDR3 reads TGTGCCAGCAACTCCGGGACTAGCGGGGCGCACGGTACGCAGTATTTT.